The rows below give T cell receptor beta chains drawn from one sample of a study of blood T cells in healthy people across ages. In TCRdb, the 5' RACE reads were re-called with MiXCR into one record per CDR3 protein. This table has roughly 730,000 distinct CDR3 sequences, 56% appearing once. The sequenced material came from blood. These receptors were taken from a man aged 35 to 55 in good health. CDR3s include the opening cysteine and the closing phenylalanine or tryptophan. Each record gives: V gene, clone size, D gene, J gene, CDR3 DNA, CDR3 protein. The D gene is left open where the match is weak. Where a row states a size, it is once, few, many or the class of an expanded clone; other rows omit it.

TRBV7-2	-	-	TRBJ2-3	TGTGCCAGCAGGTCATTACCCGCAGATACGCAGTATTTT	CASRSLPADTQYF
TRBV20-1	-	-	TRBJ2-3	TGCAGTGCTAGAAAGGCGGCAACTAGCACAGATACGCAGTATTTT	CSARKAATSTDTQYF
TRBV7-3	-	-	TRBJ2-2	TGTGCCAGCAGCCTATATAACACCGGGGAGCTGTTTTTT	CASSLYNTGELFF
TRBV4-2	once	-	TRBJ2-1	TGTGCCAGCAGCCAAGAATCCAATGAGCAGTTCTTC	CASSQESNEQFF
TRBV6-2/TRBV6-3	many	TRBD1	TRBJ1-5	TGTGCCAGCAGTCAACAGGGGATGGGTCAGCCCCAGCATTTT	CASSQQGMGQPQHF
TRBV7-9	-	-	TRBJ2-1	TGTGCCAGCAGCTTAGCAGTAGACCCCTATGAGCAGTTCTTC	CASSLAVDPYEQFF
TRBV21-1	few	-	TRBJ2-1	TGTGCCAGCCCCCCGCGCTCCTACAATGAGCAGTTCTTC	CASPPRSYNEQFF
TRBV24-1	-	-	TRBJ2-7	TGTGCCACCAGTGATTGGGTAAATGAGCAGTACTTC	CATSDWVNEQYF
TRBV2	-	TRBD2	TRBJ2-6	TGTGCCAGCAGTGTGAGCGGGGTTGGGGCCAACGTCCTGACTTTC	CASSVSGVGANVLTF
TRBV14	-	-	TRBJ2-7	TGTGCCAGCAGCCAAGATCCGAGACAGGCCGTAAAGGGTTCCTACGAGCAGTACTTC	CASSQDPRQAVKGSYEQYF
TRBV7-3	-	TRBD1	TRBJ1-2	TGTGACAGCAGCCCCGGGACAGGAAACTATGGCTACACCTTC	CDSSPGTGNYGYTF
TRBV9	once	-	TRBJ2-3	TGTGCCAGCACCCAGAGTCTGGGCGAAACAGATACGCAGTATTTT	CASTQSLGETDTQYF
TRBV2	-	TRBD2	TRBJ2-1	TGTGCCAGCACGGGGCTAGCGGGAGTGCCTGAGCAGTTCTTC	CASTGLAGVPEQFF